This is a list of T cell receptor beta chains from one sample in a study of blood T cell repertoires in COVID-19. Data came from immunoSEQ multiplex PCR; TCRdb stores just in-frame clones and leaves some out. Here the sample spans some 270,000 clones, 91% being singletons. Material: PBMCs or T cells enriched from blood (not recorded which). The receptors were sampled from a man aged 40-49 years who had been exposed to COVID-19. The CDR3 runs from the conserved cysteine through the conserved F or W. Each record gives: D gene, J gene, clone size, V gene, CDR3 protein, CDR3 DNA. The D gene is left open where the match is weak. The size entry is marked missing in some rows and otherwise reads once, few, many or a size class.

D gene: NA
J gene: TRBJ1-1
clone size: NA
V gene: TRBV6-5
CDR3 protein: CASSFGTEAFF
CDR3 DNA: TGTGCCAGCAGTTTTGGGACAGAAGCTTTCTTT

D gene: NA
J gene: TRBJ1-5
clone size: NA
V gene: TRBV10-1
CDR3 protein: CASSAGNQPQHF
CDR3 DNA: TGCGCCAGCAGTGCAGGGAATCAGCCCCAGCATTTT

D gene: NA
J gene: TRBJ1-2
clone size: NA
V gene: TRBV7-2
CDR3 protein: CASSWEQGINYGYTF
CDR3 DNA: TGTGCCAGCAGCTGGGAACAGGGAATTAACTATGGCTACACCTTC

D gene: NA
J gene: TRBJ1-1
clone size: NA
V gene: TRBV7-9
CDR3 protein: CANQQGNTEAFF
CDR3 DNA: TGTGCCAACCAACAGGGGAACACTGAAGCTTTCTTT

D gene: TRBD1
J gene: TRBJ1-5
clone size: NA
V gene: TRBV5-1
CDR3 protein: CASRETGTGNQPQHF
CDR3 DNA: TGCGCCAGCAGAGAGACCGGGACAGGCAATCAGCCCCAGCATTTT

D gene: NA
J gene: TRBJ1-1
clone size: NA
V gene: TRBV10-3
CDR3 protein: CAISEFGGRDTEAFF
CDR3 DNA: TGTGCCATCAGTGAGTTCGGGGGTAGGGACACTGAAGCTTTCTTT

D gene: NA
J gene: TRBJ2-2
clone size: NA
V gene: TRBV21-1
CDR3 protein: CASSKATGTHANTGELFF
CDR3 DNA: TGTGCCAGCAGCAAAGCAACCGGGACTCACGCGAACACCGGGGAGCTGTTTTTT

D gene: TRBD2
J gene: TRBJ2-3
clone size: NA
V gene: TRBV6-5
CDR3 protein: CASSRLAGGTDTQYF
CDR3 DNA: TGTGCCAGCAGTAGACTAGCGGGAGGGACAGATACGCAGTATTTT

D gene: TRBD1
J gene: TRBJ2-1
clone size: NA
V gene: TRBV9
CDR3 protein: CASSVVKGANEQFF
CDR3 DNA: TGTGCCAGCAGCGTAGTGAAGGGGGCAAATGAGCAGTTCTTC

D gene: NA
J gene: TRBJ1-3
clone size: NA
V gene: TRBV10-3
CDR3 protein: CAIRTSSGNTIYF
CDR3 DNA: TGTGCCATCAGAACGAGTTCTGGAAACACCATATATTTT

D gene: NA
J gene: TRBJ1-1
clone size: once
V gene: TRBV5-6
CDR3 protein: CASRAQGTEAFF
CDR3 DNA: TGTGCCTCCCGGGCCCAGGGTACTGAAGCTTTCTTT

D gene: NA
J gene: TRBJ2-1
clone size: NA
V gene: TRBV12-3/TRBV12-4
CDR3 protein: CASTAGRGAQFF
CDR3 DNA: TGTGCCAGCACGGCCGGGCGGGGAGCGCAGTTCTTC

D gene: NA
J gene: TRBJ1-5
clone size: NA
V gene: TRBV19
CDR3 protein: CASSMSHSTSNQPQHF
CDR3 DNA: TGTGCCAGTAGTATGAGTCACAGCACGAGCAATCAGCCCCAGCATTTT

D gene: TRBD2
J gene: TRBJ2-1
clone size: NA
V gene: TRBV19
CDR3 protein: CASSKTGLAGVTGGNEQFF
CDR3 DNA: TGTGCCAGTAGTAAAACAGGACTAGCGGGAGTAACCGGAGGGAATGAGCAGTTCTTC

D gene: TRBD1
J gene: TRBJ2-1
clone size: NA
V gene: TRBV28
CDR3 protein: CASTSGGQGANEQFF
CDR3 DNA: TGTGCCAGCACGTCCGGCGGACAGGGGGCGAATGAGCAGTTCTTC

D gene: NA
J gene: TRBJ2-1
clone size: few
V gene: TRBV6-2/TRBV6-3
CDR3 protein: CASSGTGFNTNEQFF
CDR3 DNA: TGTGCCAGCAGTGGAACAGGGTTTAATACCAATGAGCAGTTCTTC

D gene: NA
J gene: TRBJ2-3
clone size: NA
V gene: TRBV14
CDR3 protein: CASSQGTLTQYF
CDR3 DNA: TGTGCCAGCAGCCAAGGGACTCTTACGCAGTATTTT

D gene: TRBD2
J gene: TRBJ2-7
clone size: NA
V gene: TRBV6-5
CDR3 protein: CASSIGTSAYEQYF
CDR3 DNA: TGTGCCAGCAGTATCGGGACTAGCGCCTACGAGCAGTACTTC

D gene: TRBD2
J gene: TRBJ2-2
clone size: NA
V gene: TRBV5-1
CDR3 protein: CASSPLLAGGFNTGELFF
CDR3 DNA: TGCGCCAGCAGCCCCTTACTAGCGGGAGGGTTCAACACCGGGGAGCTGTTTTTT

D gene: NA
J gene: TRBJ2-7
clone size: NA
V gene: TRBV19
CDR3 protein: CASSPPAGYYEQYF
CDR3 DNA: TGTGCCAGTAGTCCCCCCGCGGGGTACTACGAGCAGTACTTC

D gene: NA
J gene: TRBJ2-1
clone size: NA
V gene: TRBV9
CDR3 protein: CASSVVGGSYNEQFF
CDR3 DNA: TGTGCCAGCAGCGTAGTAGGAGGGTCCTACAATGAGCAGTTCTTC

D gene: TRBD2
J gene: TRBJ2-3
clone size: NA
V gene: TRBV25-1
CDR3 protein: CASSDWTSGDTDTQYF
CDR3 DNA: TGTGCCAGCAGTGATTGGACTAGCGGAGACACAGATACGCAGTATTTT

D gene: NA
J gene: TRBJ2-5
clone size: NA
V gene: TRBV27
CDR3 protein: CASSPGRLRTQYF
CDR3 DNA: TGTGCCAGCAGTCCTGGGAGGCTCAGGACCCAGTACTTC

D gene: NA
J gene: TRBJ1-4
clone size: NA
V gene: TRBV6-6
CDR3 protein: CASRRVTRQTDEKLFF
CDR3 DNA: TGTGCCAGCAGGCGGGTCACCCGACAAACTGATGAAAAACTGTTTTTT

D gene: NA
J gene: TRBJ2-7
clone size: NA
V gene: TRBV11-2
CDR3 protein: CASSFVGVGEQYF
CDR3 DNA: TGTGCCAGCAGCTTCGTGGGAGTCGGTGAGCAGTACTTC